Shown below are 20 T cell receptor beta chains from a single sample sequenced in a study of PD-1 blockade in classical Hodgkin lymphoma. In every patient, relapse followed autologous stem cell transplantation, while exposure to brentuximab vedotin differed. TCRdb keeps only in-frame clones here, not all; method: immunoSEQ multiplex PCR. This table has fewer than 80,000 clones, 70% to 80% appearing once. The specimen was peripheral blood mononuclear cells (PBMCs), collected before the second cycle of nivolumab. The source of these receptors is a human donor with classical Hodgkin lymphoma.

This clone has just a few counts. V usage is TRBV29-1 and J usage is TRBJ1-2; weak D call: TRBD1 (5 bases). The CDR3 spans 11 residues. Trimming stripped 1 base from V and 8 bases from J, with 8 bases between. Germline-derived CDR1 and CDR2 are SQVTM and ANQGSEA. CDR3 protein: CSVEGTQGYTF. In nucleotides, the CDR3 is TGCAGCGTTGAAGGGACACAAGGCTACACCTTC.

J is TRBJ1-1 and V is TRBV19; 7 bases fit TRBD1. CDR3 length equals 15 residues. Germline V gene sequence: CDR1 LNHDA, CDR2 SQIVND (reference sequence). After removal of 2 bases from V and 1 base from J, the junction contained 4 bases not matched to a gene. CDR3 sequence (DNA): TGTGCCAGTAGTATAATGGCAGGGGGGAACACTGAAGCTTTCTTT. Protein product: CASSIMAGGNTEAFF.

V and J are TRBV10-1 and TRBJ2-7; D gene ambiguous. The CDR3 sequence is 16 residues long. Germline V gene data show CDR1 as WNHNN and CDR2 as SYGVQD (reference sequence). V gave up 1 base and J gave up 2 bases, with 15 bases separating them. In DNA, the CDR3 is TGCGCCAGCAGTGAGTATCCTGGCAGTAGACCCTACGAGCAGTACTTC. It encodes CASSEYPGSRPYEQYF.

CDR3 sequence (DNA): TGTGCCAGCAGTGAAGGATTCGGACAGTTCTATGGCTACACCTTC. Protein: CASSEGFGQFYGYTF. J is TRBJ1-2 and V is TRBV6-1; the D gene is possibly TRBD1 (6 bases). Germline V gives CDR1 MNHNS, CDR2 SASEGT. The V and J ends lost 1 base and 4 bases respectively, with 13 bases between them. The CDR3 spans 15 residues.

The V gene is TRBV9, the J gene TRBJ1-5; a weak D match, TRBD1 (5 bases). From germline, CDR1 is SGDLS and CDR2 YYNGEE. The CDR3 covers 14 residues. Trimming shortened V by 4 bases and J by 0 bases, and 8 bases separated the two germline ends. The CDR3 is CASSQDNSNQPQHF. The CDR3 bases are TGTGCCAGCAGCCAGGACAATAGCAATCAGCCCCAGCATTTT.

This clone was found a few times. The chain couples TRBV19 to TRBJ1-5; 10 bases map to TRBD1. V shed 1 base and J 2 bases; nucleotides not matched to a gene: 5. Germline CDR1 reads LNHDA; CDR2 reads SQIVND (reference sequence). CDR3 length: 17 residues. This CDR3 reads CASSIVVGTGGNQPQHF. DNA for the CDR3: TGTGCCAGTAGTATAGTTGTGGGGACAGGGGGCAATCAGCCCCAGCATTTT.

This chain links TRBV29-1 with TRBJ2-7; maybe TRBD2 (5 bases). The CDR3 is 12 residues long. Germline CDR1 is SQVTM and CDR2 is ANQGSEA. V was trimmed by 1 base and J by 2 bases, leaving 6 bases between them. The CDR3 DNA reads as TGCAGCGTTGAAGGAGCGGCCTACGAGCAGTACTTC. Translation gives CSVEGAAYEQYF.

The genes are TRBV11-3 and TRBJ2-6; D is uncertain. Trimming took 7 bases from V and 0 from J, leaving 16 bases between them. CDR1 is SGHNT, CDR2 YENEEA, per germline. This CDR3 comprises 17 residues. As DNA, the CDR3 is TGTGCCAGCACCCCCTTCTACGGCAGCTCTGGGGCCAACGTCCTGACTTTC. The encoded protein is CASTPFYGSSGANVLTF.

The gene calls are TRBV7-9 and TRBJ2-3, with 12 bases matching TRBD2. The V gene's germline CDR1 is SEHNR and CDR2 FQNEAQ (reference sequence). The trim removed 5 bases at V and 5 bases at J, leaving 8 bases unmatched. The CDR3 contains 16 residues. The CDR3 nucleotides read TGTGCCAGCAGCCCGAGACTAGCGGGAGAGGGAGATACGCAGTATTTT. Protein sequence: CASSPRLAGEGDTQYF.

This clone was detected ten times or more. The chain employs TRBV4-1 and TRBJ1-2, with D perhaps matching TRBD1 (6 bases). The CDR3 runs 15 residues. Trimming stripped 4 bases from V and 3 bases from J, with 15 bases between. The V gene's germline CDR1 is MGHRA and CDR2 YSYEKL. CDR3: CASSRGGGVDYGYTF. CDR3 coding DNA: TGCGCCAGCAGCCGAGGAGGGGGAGTCGACTATGGCTACACCTTC.

The V and J genes are TRBV5-1 and TRBJ2-7, with 7 nucleotides matching TRBD2. Germline CDR1 and CDR2: SGHRS and YFSETQ. Trimming removed 0 bases from V and 6 bases from J; junction bases left unmatched: 6. CDR3 length equals 14 residues. The DNA of the CDR3 is TGCGCCAGCAGCTTGGATAGCGGGCCGGGCGAGCAGTACTTC. Amino acid sequence: CASSLDSGPGEQYF.

This chain connects TRBV11-1 to TRBJ2-7, with D possibly matching TRBD1 (6 bases). The CDR3 totals 16 residues. Trimming shortened V by 2 bases and J by 0 bases, and 14 bases separated the two germline ends. Germline CDR1 and CDR2: SGHAT and FQDESV (reference sequence). The CDR3 reads CASSLIAGDLSYEQYF. The CDR3 DNA sequence: TGTGCCAGCAGCTTAATAGCAGGGGACCTCTCCTACGAGCAGTACTTC.

The chain uses TRBV9 and TRBJ2-5, with 10 bases identical to TRBD2. V lost 0 bases and J lost 3; bases outside the gene matches: 2. This CDR3 comprises 15 residues. CDR1 is SGDLS, CDR2 YYNGEE, per germline. This CDR3 is CASSVAGTSEETQYF. Here the CDR3 DNA reads TGTGCCAGCAGCGTAGCGGGGACTAGCGAAGAGACCCAGTACTTC.

The gene calls are TRBV5-1 and TRBJ2-7; TRBD1 matches 8 bases. In germline, CDR1 is SGHRS, CDR2 YFSETQ. V was clipped by 0 bases and J by 6 bases; unmatched bases: 8. CDR3 length: 15 residues. The CDR3 sequence is CASSLGGTGGLEQYF. The CDR3 DNA reads TGCGCCAGCAGCTTGGGCGGTACAGGGGGTCTCGAGCAGTACTTC.

The DNA of the CDR3 is TGCAGCGTTGAAGGAAACCATGAAAAACTGTTTTTT. Its protein product is CSVEGNHEKLFF. The rearrangement links TRBV29-1 to TRBJ1-4; D not resolved. The CDR3 contains 12 residues. Per the germline V gene, CDR1 is SQVTM and CDR2 is ANQGSEA. The ends were cut back, 1 base at V and 6 bases at J, with 6 bases in the middle.

The chain couples TRBV14 to TRBJ2-1; TRBD1 or TRBD2 may be the D gene (5 bases each). The CDR3 sequence is 16 residues long. Trimming shortened V by 4 bases and J by 0 bases, and 13 bases separated the two germline ends. Germline V gene data show CDR1 as SGHDN and CDR2 as FVKESK. CDR3 residues: CASSRSGTPSYNEQFF. Written as DNA, the CDR3 is TGTGCCAGCAGCCGGTCGGGGACCCCCTCCTACAATGAGCAGTTCTTC.

The chain has TRBV20-1 and TRBJ2-1; D not certain. Germline lookup yields CDR1 DFQATT and CDR2 SNEGSKA (reference sequence). Trimming stripped 2 bases from V and 6 bases from J, with 5 bases between. There are 11 residues in the CDR3. CDR3 loop: CSARLSNEQFF. Here the CDR3 DNA reads TGCAGTGCTAGACTAAGCAATGAGCAGTTCTTC.

The gene calls are TRBV6-5 and TRBJ2-2; maybe TRBD1 (6 bases). The CDR3 consists of 14 residues. Germline values: CDR1 MNHEY, CDR2 SVGAGI. V was pared by 5 bases and J by 2 bases, with 9 bases between. The CDR3 sequence is CASSPGVNTGELFF. The CDR3 DNA follows: TGTGCCAGCAGTCCAGGGGTCAACACCGGGGAGCTGTTTTTT.

The V call is TRBV12-5, the J call TRBJ2-7, with a tentative D call TRBD1 (7 bases). V was cut by 1 base and J by 4 bases, with 11 bases left in between. The CDR3 is 14 amino acids. The germline gives CDR1 LGHNT, CDR2 FRNRAP. The CDR3 DNA reads as TGTGCTAGTGGTTTGGGGGCAGGGGGGTACGAGCAGTACTTC. Its translation: CASGLGAGGYEQYF.

This chain joins TRBV6-1 and TRBJ2-1; D unresolved. CDR1 and CDR2 (germline): MNHNS, SASEGT. Trimming pared 5 bases from V and 6 bases from J, leaving 8 bases between. The length of the CDR3 is 12 residues. The CDR3 DNA reads as TGTGCCAGCAGTATCGACTCCAATGAGCAGTTCTTC. As protein: CASSIDSNEQFF.